The clone carrying this T cell receptor (beta chain) has a count of ten or more. Its target is unknown. The CDR3 spans 13 residues. Germline-derived CDR1 and CDR2 are SGHVS and FQNEAQ. V lost 2 bases and J 3 bases, leaving 7 bases between the germline ends. In building TCR beta libraries, iRepertoire HTBI primers were used together with Arm-PCR of CDR3 regions. TCRdb used MiXCR to reprocess the multiplex PCR reads, holding one entry per CDR3 protein. Of roughly 500,000 distinct CDR3 sequences listed, approximately 14% are singletons. This entry belongs to a study of regulatory T cells in long-lasting Graves disease. Study-level findings and limits: Researchers reported studying only peripheral blood, not thyroid tissue.

Regarding time point: newly diagnosed GD, antithyroid drugs for less than 3 months. Following extraction of RNA from PBMCs, that RNA was used to make the TCR library. The same sample was also studied in work on T cells in Graves' hyperthyroidism and ophthalmopathy. That source adds: Lactation, pregnancy, other autoimmune disease or uncontrolled infection led to exclusion of patients. Based on clinical symptoms, serum thyroxine and TRAb, thyroid ultrasound and orbital computed tomography, diagnoses were reached. During a first-round RT-PCR of the TCR CDR3, the HTBI primer set was used.

This TCR was recovered from a woman aged 50 to 65 with Graves disease. Sequences were derived from peripheral blood mononuclear cells (PBMCs), sampled at new diagnosis, from a patient treated with antithyroid drugs. J is TRBJ1-1 and V is TRBV7-8; D gene unclear. The DNA for the CDR3 is TGTGCCAGCAGCTTACTGGCAGACACTGAAGCTTTCTTT. Its translation: CASSLLADTEAFF.